A single sample gave rise to the 10 T cell receptor beta chains below, sequenced in a study of T-cell memory formation after mild COVID-19. MiXCR, applied by TCRdb to the 5' RACE reads, yields one record per CDR3 protein. Of hundreds of thousands of distinct CDR3 sequences in the sample, roughly 14% are singletons; the top ten hold around 2.2%. Sample: PBMCs or a T cell subset sorted from them (not recorded which). These receptors all come from an adult woman who had mild COVID-19 (a few samples of this study predate the infection). Cell type and time point are not known.

This clonotype was seen a handful of times. The CDR3 protein is CAGNLAGTSGNLSYNEQFF. The CDR3 DNA reads TGTGCCGGAAACCTAGCCGGGACTAGCGGAAACCTCTCCTACAATGAGCAGTTCTTC. The gene calls are TRBV6-4 and TRBJ2-1; 11 bases fit TRBD2. The J segment lost 0 bases and the V segment lost 11 bases, leaving 18 bases of the junction unmatched. This CDR3 spans 19 amino acids. Germline lookup yields CDR1 MRHNA and CDR2 SNTAGT.

This clonotype was seen a handful of times. The gene calls are TRBV27 and TRBJ2-3; maybe TRBD2 (7 bases). The V end was cut by 8 bases, the J end by 5 bases, with 20 bases between. The CDR3 loop spans 15 amino acids. From germline, CDR1 is MNHEY and CDR2 SMNVEV (reference sequence). DNA of the CDR3: TGTGCCAGCTCACGGGGGGCCCTTTATAGAGATACGCAGTATTTT. Encoded protein: CASSRGALYRDTQYF.

This chain connects TRBV6-6 to TRBJ2-1; 11 positions match TRBD2. The trim removed 6 bases at V and 9 bases at J, leaving 10 bases unmatched. CDR3 length: 15 residues. From germline, CDR1 is MNHNY and CDR2 SVGAGI (reference sequence). CDR3 sequence: CASSPVGSGRGEQFF. For the CDR3, the DNA is TGTGCCAGCAGCCCGGTGGGTAGCGGGAGGGGTGAGCAGTTCTTC.

This clonotype has more than one count but fewer than ten. The chain combines TRBV4-2 with TRBJ1-4; D gene uncertain. The CDR3 has 15 amino acids. The germline V gene encodes CDR1 LGHNA and CDR2 YNFKEQ. The V and J ends lost 0 bases and 4 bases respectively, with 9 bases between them. CDR3 nucleotide sequence: TGTGCCAGCAGCCAAGAGGGAGTGAATAATGAAAAACTGTTTTTT. Its translation is CASSQEGVNNEKLFF.

In this sample, this clonotype turned up many times. The rearrangement uses TRBV12-3 or TRBV12-4 and TRBJ2-1; TRBD1 might be the D (6 bases). The CDR3 is 15 amino acids. The V gene lost 7 bases and the J gene lost 9 bases, with 22 bases spanning the gap. CDR3 DNA sequence: TGTGCCAGCACTCCTTCTGGGGCCACAGGGATTGAGCAGTTCTTC. It translates to CASTPSGATGIEQFF.

This clonotype appeared a few times. The chain couples TRBV5-1 to TRBJ2-7; 9 bases map to TRBD2. V was pared by 4 bases and J by 3 bases, with 5 bases of the junction left unmatched. Germline V gene sequence: CDR1 SGHRS, CDR2 YFSETQ. This CDR3 is built from 14 residues. DNA for the CDR3: TGCGCCAGCAGCGGCGGGACTAGCAACTACGAGCAGTACTTC. As protein: CASSGGTSNYEQYF.

The J gene is TRBJ1-5, the V gene TRBV20-1; unclear D gene. The V gene's germline CDR1 is DFQATT and CDR2 SNEGSKA (reference sequence). V was trimmed by 3 bases and J by 0 bases, leaving 12 bases between them. The CDR3 totals 15 residues. The chain's CDR3 is CSASPQVYSNQPQHF. CDR3 bases: TGCAGTGCTAGCCCCCAGGTGTATAGCAATCAGCCCCAGCATTTT.

Only a few counts were recorded for this clonotype. The rearrangement joins TRBV12-5 to TRBJ1-5; 7 bases match TRBD1. Germline CDR1 is LGHNT and CDR2 is FRNRAP. The CDR3 consists of 14 residues. The V and J ends lost 8 bases and 4 bases, in that order; junction bases with no gene match: 8. The CDR3 here is CASQGEGGNQPQHF. The CDR3 DNA reads TGTGCTAGTCAGGGGGAAGGGGGTAATCAGCCCCAGCATTTT.

V gene TRBV27 combines with J gene TRBJ1-1; D is uncertain. Germline V gene sequence: CDR1 MNHEY, CDR2 SMNVEV (reference sequence). V lost 3 bases and J lost 0, with 11 bases in between. The CDR3 runs 15 residues. The CDR3 region has the DNA TGTGCCAGCAGTTTGTCCGACGGGTTGAACACTGAAGCTTTCTTT. Translated, it gives CASSLSDGLNTEAFF.

This clonotype was observed a handful of times. The chain is built from TRBV7-3 and TRBJ1-6, with 8 bases that match TRBD1. The CDR3 is 15 amino acids. Germline values: CDR1 SGHTA, CDR2 FQGTGA. V lost 4 bases to trimming and J lost 6 bases; unmatched junction nucleotides: 5. This CDR3 is CASSSGTGGNSPLHF. In DNA form, the CDR3 reads TGTGCCAGCAGCTCCGGGACAGGTGGTAATTCACCCCTCCACTTT.